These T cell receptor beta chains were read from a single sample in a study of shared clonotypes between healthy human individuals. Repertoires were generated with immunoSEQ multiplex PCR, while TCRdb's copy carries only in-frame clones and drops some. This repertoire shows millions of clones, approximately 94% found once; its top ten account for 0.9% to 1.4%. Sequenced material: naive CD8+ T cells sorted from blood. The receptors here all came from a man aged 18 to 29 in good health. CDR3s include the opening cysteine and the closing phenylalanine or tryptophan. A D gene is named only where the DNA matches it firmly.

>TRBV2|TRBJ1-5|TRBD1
TGTGCCAGCAGTACAGGGGGCGGCAATCAGCCCCAGCATTTT
CASSTGGGNQPQHF
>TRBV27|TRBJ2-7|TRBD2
TGTGCCAGCAGTTTATTGGTGGGAGGGCCCGTGTACGAGCAGTACTTC
CASSLLVGGPVYEQYF
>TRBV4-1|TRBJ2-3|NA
TGCGCCAGCAGCCAAGTGTCTTTAGCGGCTAGCACAGATACGCAGTATTTT
CASSQVSLAASTDTQYF
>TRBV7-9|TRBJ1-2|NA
TGTGCCAGCAGCTTAGGAGGCGAAGGATCCGGCTATGGCTACACCTTC
CASSLGGEGSGYGYTF
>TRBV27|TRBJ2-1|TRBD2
TGTGCCAGCAGTTTCTCGGGGGGGGCCTACAATGAGCAGTTCTTC
CASSFSGGAYNEQFF
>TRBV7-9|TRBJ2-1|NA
TGTGCCAGCAGCTTATGGGACCCACAGTACAATGAGCAGTTCTTC
CASSLWDPQYNEQFF
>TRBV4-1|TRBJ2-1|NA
TGCGCCAGCAGCCAGTCGGGGGTGGAGATTTTGTACAATGAGCAGTTCTTC
CASSQSGVEILYNEQFF
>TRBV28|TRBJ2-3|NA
TGTGCCAGCAGTTTCGACAGTCCAGGTACGCAGTATTTT
CASSFDSPGTQYF
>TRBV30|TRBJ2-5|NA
TGTGCCTGGAGTGTCCCCAGGCAGAGGGAAGAGACCCAGTACTTC
CAWSVPRQREETQYF
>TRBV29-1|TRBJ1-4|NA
TGCAGCGCGCGATTGAGTGGAAAACTGTTTTTT
CSARLSGKLFF